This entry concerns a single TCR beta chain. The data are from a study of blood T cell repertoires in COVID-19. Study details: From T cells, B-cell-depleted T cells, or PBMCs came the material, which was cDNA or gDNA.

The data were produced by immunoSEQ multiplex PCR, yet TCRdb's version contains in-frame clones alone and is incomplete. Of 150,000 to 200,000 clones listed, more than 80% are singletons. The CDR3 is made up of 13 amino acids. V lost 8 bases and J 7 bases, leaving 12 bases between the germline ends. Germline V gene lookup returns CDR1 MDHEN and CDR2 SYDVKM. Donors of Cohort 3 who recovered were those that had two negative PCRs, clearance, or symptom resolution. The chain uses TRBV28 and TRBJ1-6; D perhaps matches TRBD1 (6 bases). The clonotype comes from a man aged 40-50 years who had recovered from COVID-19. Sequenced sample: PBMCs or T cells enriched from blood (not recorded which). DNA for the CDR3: TGTGCCAGCGGCATTACAGGGAATTCACCCCTCCACTTT. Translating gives CASGITGNSPLHF.